This entry lists 10 T cell receptor beta chains sequenced from one sample in a study of blood T cell repertoires in COVID-19. TCRdb's copy holds only in-frame clones and misses some; the assay was immunoSEQ multiplex PCR. The sample gives about 140,000 clones, roughly 80% of which show up once; about 9.4% is in the top ten. Input material: peripheral blood. Receptors were obtained from a woman aged 50 to 60 with active or convalescent COVID-19.

The chain links TRBV14 to TRBJ1-2; D is perhaps TRBD1 (6 bases). The CDR3 has 14 amino acids. Germline V lookup: CDR1 SGHDN, CDR2 FVKESK. Trimming left V 5 bases short and J 1 base short, with 11 bases between. The DNA for the CDR3 is TGTGCCAGCAGCTACAACAGGGTTAACTATGGCTACACCTTC. Protein: CASSYNRVNYGYTF. Supplemented by reference TRBV14 and TRBJ1-2, the full variable domain reads EAGVTQFPSHSVIEKGQTVTLRCDPISGHDNLYWYRRVMGKEIKFLLHFVKESKQDESGMPNNRFLAERTGGTYSTLKVQPAELEDSGVYFCASSYNRVNYGYTFGSGTRLTVV.

The chain uses TRBV19 and TRBJ1-4; a weak D match, TRBD1 (6 bases). The V gene's germline CDR1 is LNHDA and CDR2 SQIVND (reference sequence). The CDR3 is made up of 14 amino acids. V lost 5 bases and J 7 bases, leaving 14 bases between the germline ends. The CDR3 is CASSRQGSSEKLFF. For the CDR3, the DNA is TGTGCCAGTAGTCGGCAGGGGTCGTCTGAAAAACTGTTTTTT.

J is TRBJ2-7 and V is TRBV18, with a possible D match to TRBD2 (5 bases). The CDR3 is made up of 14 amino acids. With 4 bases removed from V and 0 bases from J, the gap between germline ends came to 10 bases. CDR1 KGHSH and CDR2 LQKENI come from the germline V gene. CDR3 protein: CASSRTGSSYEQYF. The CDR3 nucleotides read TGTGCCAGCTCACGGACTGGGTCCTCCTACGAGCAGTACTTC.

In its sample, this clone was seen a few times. This chain uses TRBV7-8 with TRBJ2-5; 7 positions agree with TRBD1. Germline-derived CDR1 and CDR2 are SGHVS and FQNEAQ. This CDR3 has 14 residues. The trim removed 5 bases at V and 7 bases at J, leaving 10 bases unmatched. The CDR3 protein is CASSGRQGGVTQYF. The DNA for the CDR3 is TGTGCCAGCAGCGGACGACAGGGTGGCGTGACCCAGTACTTC.

This chain joins TRBV12-3 or TRBV12-4 and TRBJ2-5; no clear D gene. V was shortened by 6 bases and J by 5 bases, with 7 bases between the two germline ends. The CDR3 consists of 11 residues. CDR3 sequence reads: CASRSRETQYF. DNA for the CDR3: TGTGCCAGCAGATCTAGGGAGACCCAGTACTTC.

The chain employs TRBV7-2 and TRBJ2-3, with TRBD2 matching 10 bases. The length of the CDR3 is 15 residues. From germline, CDR1 is SGHTA and CDR2 FQGNSA. Trimming took 5 bases from V and 2 from J; bases not matched to a gene: 4. CDR3 protein: CASSHGLAATDTQYF. CDR3 nucleotides: TGTGCCAGCAGCCACGGACTAGCGGCCACAGATACGCAGTATTTT. The full variable domain, its missing parts supplied by reference TRBV7-2 and TRBJ2-3, is GAGVSQSPSNKVTEKGKDVELRCDPISGHTALYWYRQSLGQGLEFLIYFQGNSAPDKSGLPSDRFSAERTGGSVSTLTIQRTQQEDSAVYLCASSHGLAATDTQYFGPGTRLTVL.

This sequence joins TRBV20-1 and TRBJ2-3; 12 nucleotides agree with TRBD2. Germline V gene sequence: CDR1 DFQATT, CDR2 SNEGSKA (reference sequence). The junction had 11 bases not matched to a gene; V was cut back by 3 bases and J by 4 bases. The CDR3 loop spans 17 amino acids. The CDR3 nucleotides read TGCAGTGCTAGTTTTCCTAGCGGGAGGGCGGTCGCAGATACGCAGTATTTT. Protein: CSASFPSGRAVADTQYF.

The J gene is TRBJ2-2, the V gene TRBV6-5; the D is unclear. The ends were cut back, 6 bases at V and 3 bases at J, with 14 bases in the middle. This CDR3 spans 15 amino acids. Germline assignment: CDR1 MNHEY and CDR2 SVGAGI. The chain's CDR3 is CASSVTSEDTGELFF. The CDR3 nucleotides are TGTGCCAGCAGCGTGACATCGGAAGACACCGGGGAGCTGTTTTTT.

This CDR3 is CASSSPQDTQETQYF. The CDR3 DNA sequence: TGTGCCAGCAGCTCCCCACAGGACACTCAAGAGACCCAGTACTTC. The chain joins TRBV7-9 to TRBJ2-5; tentatively, D is TRBD1 (5 bases). Germline assignment: CDR1 SEHNR and CDR2 FQNEAQ (reference sequence). Deletions cut 4 bases from V and 2 bases from J, with 14 bases between. The CDR3 totals 15 residues.

This rearrangement joins TRBV10-3 to TRBJ2-2; 9 positions match TRBD1. CDR1 is ENHRY, CDR2 SYGVKD, per germline. This CDR3 region has 17 residues. With 0 bases clipped from V and 5 bases from J, the junction kept 7 bases outside the gene matches. DNA for the CDR3: TGTGCCATCAGTGAGTCTACGGGACAGGGTGGAACCGGGGAGCTGTTTTTT. Its translation is CAISESTGQGGTGELFF.